The 29 T cell receptor beta chains reported below all come from one sample, sequenced in a study of blood T cells in healthy people across ages. For the second PCR, which ran for about 7 to 11 cycles, a sample-barcoded 5' primer and a J-beta primer mix were used. Via MiXCR, TCRdb re-called the 5' RACE reads, giving one row per CDR3 protein. This table holds fewer than 600,000 distinct CDR3 sequences, around 27% found once. These data were also reused for a study on T cells of mothers and their children.

Sequencing was done on a sample of blood. The receptors originated from a boy aged 2 to 9 in good health.

This chain uses TRBV7-7 with TRBJ2-4; 8 nucleotides line up with TRBD1. CDR3 length equals 16 residues. CDR1 is SSHAT, CDR2 FNYEAQ, per germline (reference sequence). The V and J ends lost 7 bases and 0 bases, in that order; junction bases with no gene match: 8. The CDR3 reads CASTKRQGLAKNIQYF. CDR3 nucleotides: TGTGCCAGCACAAAGCGACAGGGGCTAGCCAAAAACATTCAGTACTTC.

This clonotype was recorded many times. The chain couples TRBV12-3 or TRBV12-4 to TRBJ2-7, with no clear D. CDR3 length: 13 residues. V was trimmed by 6 bases and J by 3 bases, leaving 12 bases between them. The CDR3 DNA sequence: TGTGCCAGCAGCCTAGGGCGGATCTACGAGCAGTACTTC. Amino acids: CASSLGRIYEQYF.

This clonotype was counted only a few times. This chain joins TRBV10-3 and TRBJ2-3; TRBD2 aligns across 9 bases. Per germline, CDR1 ENHRY and CDR2 SYGVKD. The trim removed 0 bases at V and 4 bases at J, leaving 2 bases unmatched. The CDR3 contains 15 residues. CDR3 nucleotides: TGTGCCATCAGTGAGTCTAGCGGGAGTGCAGATACGCAGTATTTT. The encoded protein is CAISESSGSADTQYF.

J is TRBJ2-5 and V is TRBV13; 8 positions agree with TRBD1. The length of the CDR3 is 16 residues. The V segment lost 6 bases and the J segment 3 bases; nucleotides outside the gene matches: 12. Germline V lookup: CDR1 PRHDT, CDR2 FYEKMQ (reference sequence). CDR3 coding DNA: TGTGCCAGCAGGTCTAAGCCCGGGACAGGAAAAGAGACCCAGTACTTC. As protein: CASRSKPGTGKETQYF.

This clonotype was detected a few times. This chain connects TRBV9 to TRBJ2-5; D might be TRBD2 (7 bases). Trimming took off 0 bases at V and 5 bases at J, with 17 bases between the two ends. There are 16 residues in the CDR3. The germline V gene has CDR1 SGDLS and CDR2 YYNGEE. CDR3 protein: CASSVGGGAGSETQYF. The CDR3 coding sequence is TGTGCCAGCAGCGTAGGTGGGGGGGCCGGTAGTGAGACCCAGTACTTC. The full variable domain, completed using reference TRBV9 and TRBJ2-5, is DSGVTQTPKHLITATGQRVTLRCSPRSGDLSVYWYQQSLDQGLQFLIQYYNGEERAKGNILERFSAQQFPDLHSELNLSSLELGDSALYFCASSVGGGAGSETQYFGPGTRLLVL.

Concerning this clonotype itself: The conserved final phenylalanine or tryptophan is absent from the CDR3, which likely points to a read error. This chain joins TRBV28 and TRBJ2-7, with TRBD2 as a possible D gene (6 bases). Trimming pared 7 bases from V and 4 bases from J, leaving 17 bases between. The V gene's germline CDR1 is MDHEN and CDR2 SYDVKM. This CDR3 is 14 amino acids long. The CDR3 reads CASNFPGERYEQYL. CDR3 nucleotide sequence: TGTGCCAGCAATTTCCCGGGGGAGCGGTACGAGCAGTACCTC.

This clonotype was seen only a few times. This sequence joins TRBV20-1 and TRBJ2-2; tentative D call: TRBD2 (5 bases). Germline V gene sequence: CDR1 DFQATT, CDR2 SNEGSKA (reference sequence). The length of the CDR3 is 16 residues. The V end lost 5 bases, the J end lost 3 bases, and 19 bases lay between the germline ends. Here the CDR3 DNA reads TGCAGTGCTCCCCGAGAGGGTTCATGGGACACCGGGGAGCTGTTTTTT. The encoded protein is CSAPREGSWDTGELFF.

This clonotype has only a few counts. The chain has TRBV27 and TRBJ2-7; no definite D call. The V gene lost 8 bases and the J gene lost 3 bases, with 14 bases spanning the gap. There are 13 residues in the CDR3. Germline V gene lookup returns CDR1 MNHEY and CDR2 SMNVEV (reference sequence). This chain's CDR3 is CASGGSLLYEQYF. The CDR3 nucleotides are TGTGCCAGCGGCGGCAGTCTTCTCTACGAGCAGTACTTC.

This clonotype was detected a few times. V and J are TRBV15 and TRBJ2-5; 9 positions match TRBD2. This CDR3 spans 17 amino acids. J lost 4 bases, V lost 1 base, and 10 bases had no gene match. CDR1 is LNHNV, CDR2 YYDKDF, per germline (reference sequence). CDR3: CATSRGASGTFGETQYF. CDR3 DNA sequence: TGTGCCACCAGCAGAGGGGCTAGCGGGACCTTCGGAGAGACCCAGTACTTC.

The sample holds a few counts of this clonotype. This chain uses TRBV9 with TRBJ1-2, with D possibly being TRBD1 (6 bases). Deletions cut 0 bases from V and 7 bases from J, with 16 bases between. This CDR3 spans 15 amino acids. CDR1 and CDR2 from the germline V gene are SGDLS and YYNGEE. The CDR3, as DNA: TGTGCCAGCAGCGTAGGATGGGCAGGGGATTCTGGCTACACCTTC. Translating gives CASSVGWAGDSGYTF.

This clonotype was detected only a few times. The gene calls are TRBV12-3 or TRBV12-4 and TRBJ2-2; 11 nucleotides align to TRBD2. This CDR3 has 19 residues. Germline trimming cut 3 bases from V and 6 bases from J; bases unmatched to any gene: 15. CDR3 sequence: CASSFLAGGQMRLAGELFF. For the CDR3, the DNA is TGTGCCAGCAGTTTTCTAGCGGGAGGCCAAATGAGACTGGCCGGGGAGCTGTTTTTT.

This clonotype has only a few counts. The chain has TRBV7-2 and TRBJ2-7; 10 nucleotides align to TRBD1. J gave up 6 bases and V 5 bases, and 7 bases lay outside the gene matches. The CDR3 contains 14 residues. CDR1 is SGHTA, CDR2 FQGNSA, per germline. Here the CDR3 DNA reads TGTGCCAGCAGCCCACTGGGACAGGGGAGCGAGCAGTACTTC. This translates into CASSPLGQGSEQYF.

The chain has TRBV12-3 or TRBV12-4 and TRBJ2-5; 9 nucleotides line up with TRBD2. CDR3 length equals 14 residues. Losses at the gene ends were 4 bases for V and 5 bases for J; bases not matched to a gene: 5. The CDR3 DNA sequence: TGTGCCAGCAGTTGGGCGGGGGGGCACGAGACCCAGTACTTC. Protein: CASSWAGGHETQYF.

This clonotype was observed a handful of times. The chain joins TRBV14 to TRBJ2-7; D unresolved. Germline-derived CDR1 and CDR2 are SGHDN and FVKESK. The CDR3 is made up of 14 amino acids. V was shortened by 0 bases and J by 0 bases, with 6 bases between the two germline ends. The CDR3 DNA sequence: TGTGCCAGCAGCCAAGAAGACCTCTCCTACGAGCAGTACTTC. The encoded protein is CASSQEDLSYEQYF.

The sample holds a few counts of this clonotype. The genes are TRBV7-9 and TRBJ1-4, with a tentative D call TRBD1 (6 bases). With 7 bases removed from V and 3 bases from J, the gap between germline ends came to 18 bases. The CDR3 extends over 16 amino acids. CDR1 and CDR2 from the germline V gene are SEHNR and FQNEAQ (reference sequence). CDR3 sequence (DNA): TGTGCCAGCACTTACTGGTATGGGACACCTAATGAAAAACTGTTTTTT. Translating gives CASTYWYGTPNEKLFF.

This clonotype turned up a few times. The V call is TRBV6-2 or TRBV6-3, the J call TRBJ2-1, with 7 bases fitting TRBD1. With V trimmed by 6 bases and J by 0 bases, 5 bases remained unmatched. The germline V gene encodes CDR1 MNHEY and CDR2 SVGEGT. This CDR3 has 15 residues. The CDR3 bases are TGTGCCAGCAGACCTAGGACAGGCTCCTACAATGAGCAGTTCTTC. This gives the protein CASRPRTGSYNEQFF.

The chain joins TRBV3-1 to TRBJ2-1, with D hard to call. The J call may be incorrect, as the DNA end agrees better with TRBJ2-5. The CDR3 is made up of 11 amino acids. Germline values: CDR1 LGHDT, CDR2 YNNKEL (reference sequence). The CDR3: CASGEQETQYF. The CDR3 nucleotides are TGTGCCAGCGGGGAACAAGAGACCCAGTACTTC.

This clonotype was found once. The gene calls are TRBV5-1 and TRBJ2-5; D is perhaps TRBD2 (6 bases). The tail of the sequence fits TRBJ2-7 better, so the J call may be wrong. This CDR3 contains 16 residues. The V gene's germline CDR1 is SGHRS and CDR2 YFSETQ. DNA for the CDR3: TGCGCCAGCAGCTCCCTCTCTTGGCTCGGGGGCTACGAGCAGTACTTC. Encoded protein: CASSSLSWLGGYEQYF.

Regarding this clonotype: A much larger clone sits a single nucleotide away, making a read error possible. The CDR3 DNA reads TGTGCCAGCGGTGCGACAGGGGGCATATACGAGCAGTACTTC. It translates to CASGATGGIYEQYF. The J gene is TRBJ2-7, the V gene TRBV27; TRBD1 aligns across 10 bases. CDR1 is MNHEY, CDR2 SMNVEV, per germline (reference sequence). V lost 8 bases, J lost 4 bases, and 8 bases stayed unmatched. This CDR3 has 14 amino acids.

This clonotype was observed a few times. The rearrangement uses TRBV7-2 and TRBJ2-1, with D unresolved. The CDR3 has 18 residues. V lost 2 bases to trimming and J lost 3 bases, with 20 bases between them. Germline V gene lookup returns CDR1 SGHTA and CDR2 FQGNSA. The CDR3 nucleotides are TGTGCCAGCAGCTTAAGAGGTTGGATAGCCCTATACTACAATGAGCAGTTCTTC. As protein: CASSLRGWIALYYNEQFF.

The J gene is TRBJ2-1, the V gene TRBV2; D is ambiguous. V dropped 6 bases and J dropped 0 bases, with 9 bases sitting between them. The CDR3 contains 14 residues. Germline CDR1 SNHLY, CDR2 FYNNEI. The CDR3, as DNA: TGTGCCAGCAGGAGTTACACCTCCTACAATGAGCAGTTCTTC. It yields the protein CASRSYTSYNEQFF.

The chain joins TRBV20-1 to TRBJ1-3; 7 positions match TRBD1. Germline CDR1 DFQATT, CDR2 SNEGSKA (reference sequence). This CDR3 comprises 16 residues. The J segment lost 2 bases and the V segment lost 3 bases, leaving 10 bases of the junction unmatched. CDR3 protein: CSASRNRGSPGNTIYF. CDR3 sequence (DNA): TGCAGTGCTAGTAGGAACAGGGGCTCCCCTGGAAACACCATATATTTT.

The chain couples TRBV7-2 to TRBJ2-5; D is ambiguous. The V and J ends lost 5 bases and 4 bases respectively, with 11 bases between them. The CDR3 length is 13 residues. Germline CDR1 SGHTA, CDR2 FQGNSA. CDR3 sequence: CASSQPSTETQYF. In nucleotides, the CDR3 is TGTGCCAGCAGCCAGCCCAGCACAGAGACCCAGTACTTC.

The chain joins TRBV20-1 to TRBJ2-5; TRBD2 agrees at 14 bases. The CDR3 has 19 residues. CDR1 is DFQATT, CDR2 SNEGSKA, per germline (reference sequence). V lost 2 bases to trimming and J lost 0 bases; unmatched junction nucleotides: 11. The CDR3 DNA reads TGCAGTGCTAGATCACCGGGACTAGCGGGGGACCCGTACCAAGAGACCCAGTACTTC. This gives the protein CSARSPGLAGDPYQETQYF.

The chain links TRBV20-1 to TRBJ2-7; the match to TRBD2 covers 7 bases. Germline assignment: CDR1 DFQATT and CDR2 SNEGSKA (reference sequence). The V gene end was trimmed by 5 bases and the J gene end by 7 bases; junction bases not matched to a gene: 14. The CDR3 covers 14 residues. In DNA form, the CDR3 reads TGCAGTGCTCCCGAAGCGGGATATTTGAGTGAGCAGTACTTC. Residues: CSAPEAGYLSEQYF.

This clonotype was found a few times. The genes are TRBV10-2 and TRBJ1-1; D may be TRBD1 (6 bases). Looked up from germline, CDR1 is WSHSY and CDR2 is SAAADI. V lost 6 bases and J 4 bases, leaving 15 bases between the germline ends. This CDR3 region has 14 residues. The CDR3 sequence: CASRAGVGATEAFF. In nucleotides, the CDR3 is TGCGCCAGCAGAGCAGGGGTCGGGGCCACTGAAGCTTTCTTT.

The rearrangement links TRBV7-8 to TRBJ2-1; tentatively, D is TRBD2 (5 bases). There are 14 residues in the CDR3. V lost 3 bases and J 3 bases, leaving 9 bases between the germline ends. Germline V gives CDR1 SGHVS, CDR2 FQNEAQ. The CDR3 DNA reads as TGTGCCAGCAGCTTCCTCCGGGACTACAATGAGCAGTTCTTC. It yields the protein CASSFLRDYNEQFF. The whole variable domain, filled in from reference TRBV7-8 and TRBJ2-1, reads GAGVSQSPRYKVAKRGQDVALRCDPISGHVSLFWYQQALGQGPEFLTYFQNEAQLDKSGLPSDRFFAERPEGSVSTLKIQRTQQEDSAVYLCASSFLRDYNEQFFGPGTRLTVL.

The table lists this clonotype with a few counts. The gene calls are TRBV7-8 and TRBJ2-2; the match to TRBD1 covers 8 bases. The CDR3 consists of 15 residues. The V and J ends lost 2 bases and 7 bases, in that order; junction bases with no gene match: 6. Per germline, CDR1 SGHVS and CDR2 FQNEAQ. In DNA, the CDR3 is TGTGCCAGCAGCTTAATGACAGGGGCGCTCGGGGAGCTGTTTTTT. This codes for CASSLMTGALGELFF.

Ten or more counts support this clonotype. This chain links TRBV5-1 with TRBJ2-7; 7 bases agree with TRBD1. The J segment lost 4 bases and the V segment lost 3 bases, leaving 10 bases of the junction unmatched. The length of the CDR3 is 15 residues. CDR1 is SGHRS and CDR2 is YFSETQ in the germline V gene. The CDR3 sequence: CASSSTGQTNYEQYF. The CDR3 DNA reads as TGCGCCAGCAGCTCCACGGGACAGACTAATTACGAGCAGTACTTC.